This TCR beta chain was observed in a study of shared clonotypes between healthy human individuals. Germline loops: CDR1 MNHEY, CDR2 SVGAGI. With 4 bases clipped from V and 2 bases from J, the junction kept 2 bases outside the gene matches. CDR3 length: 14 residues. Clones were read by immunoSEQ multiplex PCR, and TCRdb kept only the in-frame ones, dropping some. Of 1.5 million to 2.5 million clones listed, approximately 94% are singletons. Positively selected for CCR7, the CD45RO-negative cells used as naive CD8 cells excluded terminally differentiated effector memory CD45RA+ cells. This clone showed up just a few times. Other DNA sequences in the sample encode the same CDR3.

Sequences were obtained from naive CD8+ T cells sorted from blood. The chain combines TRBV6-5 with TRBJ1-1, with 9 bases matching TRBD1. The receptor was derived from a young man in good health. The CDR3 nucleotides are TGTGCCAGCAGTTGGGGACAGGGAAACACTGAAGCTTTCTTT. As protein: CASSWGQGNTEAFF.